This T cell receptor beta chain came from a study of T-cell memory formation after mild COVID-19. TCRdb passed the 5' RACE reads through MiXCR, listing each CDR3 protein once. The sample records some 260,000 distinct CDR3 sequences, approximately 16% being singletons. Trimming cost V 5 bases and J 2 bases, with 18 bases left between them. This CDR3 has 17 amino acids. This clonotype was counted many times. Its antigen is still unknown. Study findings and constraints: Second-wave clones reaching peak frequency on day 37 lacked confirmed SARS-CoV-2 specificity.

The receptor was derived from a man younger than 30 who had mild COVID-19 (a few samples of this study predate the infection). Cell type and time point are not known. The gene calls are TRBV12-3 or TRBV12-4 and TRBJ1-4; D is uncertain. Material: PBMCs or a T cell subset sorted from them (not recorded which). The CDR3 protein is CASSGGGLSFTNEKLFF. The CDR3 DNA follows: TGTGCCAGCAGTGGTGGAGGGCTGAGTTTTACTAATGAAAAACTGTTTTTT.